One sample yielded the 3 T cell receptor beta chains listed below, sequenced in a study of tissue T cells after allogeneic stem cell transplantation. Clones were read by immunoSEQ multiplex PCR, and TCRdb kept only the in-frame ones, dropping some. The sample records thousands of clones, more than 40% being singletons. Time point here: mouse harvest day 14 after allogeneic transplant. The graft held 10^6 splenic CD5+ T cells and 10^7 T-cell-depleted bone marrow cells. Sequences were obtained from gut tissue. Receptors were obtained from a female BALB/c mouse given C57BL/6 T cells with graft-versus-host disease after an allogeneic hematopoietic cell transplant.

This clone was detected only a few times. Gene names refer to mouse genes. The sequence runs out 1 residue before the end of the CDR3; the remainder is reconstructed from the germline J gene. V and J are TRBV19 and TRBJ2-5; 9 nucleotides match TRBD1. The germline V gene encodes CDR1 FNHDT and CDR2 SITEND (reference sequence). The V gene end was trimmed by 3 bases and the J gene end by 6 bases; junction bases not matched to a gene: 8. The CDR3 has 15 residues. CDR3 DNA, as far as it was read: TGTGCCAGCAGTAACGCCGGGACAGGGAGGGACACCCAGTAC. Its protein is CASSNAGTGRDTQY. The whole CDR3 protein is CASSNAGTGRDTQYF.

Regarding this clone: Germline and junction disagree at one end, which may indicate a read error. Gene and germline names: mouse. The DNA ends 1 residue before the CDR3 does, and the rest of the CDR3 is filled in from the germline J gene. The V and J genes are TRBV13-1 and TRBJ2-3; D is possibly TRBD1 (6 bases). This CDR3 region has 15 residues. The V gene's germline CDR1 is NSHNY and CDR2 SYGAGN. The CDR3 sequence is CASSDARGAAATLYF. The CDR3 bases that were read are TGTGCCAGCAGCGATGCCAGGGGCGCTGCAGCAACCCTGTAT.

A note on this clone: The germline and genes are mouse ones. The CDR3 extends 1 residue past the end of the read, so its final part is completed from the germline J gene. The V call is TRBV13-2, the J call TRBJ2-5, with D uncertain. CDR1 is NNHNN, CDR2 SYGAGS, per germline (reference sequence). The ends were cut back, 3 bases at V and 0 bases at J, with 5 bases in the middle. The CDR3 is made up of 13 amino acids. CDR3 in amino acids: CASGAFNQDTQYF. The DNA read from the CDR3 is TGTGCCAGCGGTGCATTTAACCAAGACACCCAGTAC.